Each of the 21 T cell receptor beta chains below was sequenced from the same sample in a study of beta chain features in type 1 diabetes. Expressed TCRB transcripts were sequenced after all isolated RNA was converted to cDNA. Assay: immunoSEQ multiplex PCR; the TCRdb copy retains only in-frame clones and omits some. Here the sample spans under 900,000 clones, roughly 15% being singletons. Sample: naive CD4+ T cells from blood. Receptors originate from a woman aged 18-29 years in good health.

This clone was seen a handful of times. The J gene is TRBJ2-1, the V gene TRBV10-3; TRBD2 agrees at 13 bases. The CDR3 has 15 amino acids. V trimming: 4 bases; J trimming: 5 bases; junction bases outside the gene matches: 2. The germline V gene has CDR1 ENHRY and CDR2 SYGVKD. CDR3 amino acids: CAISGTSGSNNEQFF. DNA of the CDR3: TGTGCCATCAGTGGGACTAGCGGGAGTAACAATGAGCAGTTCTTC.

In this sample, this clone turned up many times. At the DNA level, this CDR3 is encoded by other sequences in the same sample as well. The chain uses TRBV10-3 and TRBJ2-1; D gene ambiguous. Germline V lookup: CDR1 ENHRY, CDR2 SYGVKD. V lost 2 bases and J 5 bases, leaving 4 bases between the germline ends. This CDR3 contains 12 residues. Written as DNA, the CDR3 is TGTGCCATCAGTGAGACCGACAATGAGCAGTTCTTC. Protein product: CAISETDNEQFF.

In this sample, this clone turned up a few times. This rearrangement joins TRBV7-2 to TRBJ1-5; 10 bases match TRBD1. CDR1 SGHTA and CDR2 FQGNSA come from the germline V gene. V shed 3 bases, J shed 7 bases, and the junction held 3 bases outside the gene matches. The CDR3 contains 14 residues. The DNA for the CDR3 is TGTGCCAGCAGCTTGGACAGGGGGATACAGCCCCAGCATTTT. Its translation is CASSLDRGIQPQHF.

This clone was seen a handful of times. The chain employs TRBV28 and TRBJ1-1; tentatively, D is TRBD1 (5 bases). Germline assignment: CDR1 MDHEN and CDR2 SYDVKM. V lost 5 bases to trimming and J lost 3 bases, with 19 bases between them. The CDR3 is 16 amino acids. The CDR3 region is CASSPRQLQRDTEAFF. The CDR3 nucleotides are TGTGCCAGCAGTCCGCGACAGCTACAAAGGGACACTGAAGCTTTCTTT.

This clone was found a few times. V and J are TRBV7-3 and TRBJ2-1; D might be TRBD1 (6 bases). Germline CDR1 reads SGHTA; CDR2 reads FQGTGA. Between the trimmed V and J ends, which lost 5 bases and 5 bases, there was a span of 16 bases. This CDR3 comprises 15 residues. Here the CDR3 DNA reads TGTGCCAGCAGCCTTACGGACAGAGTTGACAATGAGCAGTTCTTC. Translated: CASSLTDRVDNEQFF.

CDR3 sequence: CASSKFYQPQHF. CDR3 bases: TGTGCCAGCAGCAAATTTTATCAGCCCCAGCATTTT. The rearrangement links TRBV5-8 to TRBJ1-5; D ambiguous. With 4 bases removed from V and 5 bases from J, the gap between germline ends came to 7 bases. The CDR3 has 12 amino acids. Germline V gene sequence: CDR1 SGHTS, CDR2 YDEGEE.

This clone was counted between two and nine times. This CDR3 reads CASSRSGDAGNTIYF. The CDR3 nucleotides read TGTGCCAGCAGTCGAAGTGGGGACGCAGGAAACACCATATATTTT. The rearrangement uses TRBV6-5 and TRBJ1-3, with D possibly TRBD1 on 5 matching bases. Per germline, CDR1 MNHEY and CDR2 SVGAGI. Trimming shortened V by 5 bases and J by 4 bases, and 15 bases separated the two germline ends. This CDR3 comprises 15 residues.

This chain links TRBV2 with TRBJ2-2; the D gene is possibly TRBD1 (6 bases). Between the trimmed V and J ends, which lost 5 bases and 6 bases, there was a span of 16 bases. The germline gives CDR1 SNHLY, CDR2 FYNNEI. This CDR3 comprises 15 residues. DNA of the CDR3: TGTGCCAGCAGTAGCCGAGTTGGGGGCCCCGGGGAGCTGTTTTTT. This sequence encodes CASSSRVGGPGELFF.

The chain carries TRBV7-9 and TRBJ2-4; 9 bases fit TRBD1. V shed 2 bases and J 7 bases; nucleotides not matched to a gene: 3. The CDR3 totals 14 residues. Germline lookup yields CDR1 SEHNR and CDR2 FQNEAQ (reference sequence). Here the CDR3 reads CASSLPGQGNIQYF. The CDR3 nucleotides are TGTGCCAGCAGCTTACCCGGACAGGGGAACATTCAGTACTTC.

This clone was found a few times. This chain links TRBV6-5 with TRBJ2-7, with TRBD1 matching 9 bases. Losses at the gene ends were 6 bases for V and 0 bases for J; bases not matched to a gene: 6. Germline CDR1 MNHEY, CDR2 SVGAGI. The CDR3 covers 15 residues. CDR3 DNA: TGTGCCAGCAGCCCCGGGACAGGGAGCTCCTACGAGCAGTACTTC. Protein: CASSPGTGSSYEQYF.

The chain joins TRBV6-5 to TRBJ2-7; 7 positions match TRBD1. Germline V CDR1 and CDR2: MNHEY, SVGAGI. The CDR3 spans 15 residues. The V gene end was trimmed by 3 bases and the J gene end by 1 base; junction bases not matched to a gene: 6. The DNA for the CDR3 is TGTGCCAGCAGTTATAGGCCAGGGGGTTCCTACGAGCAGTACTTC. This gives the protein CASSYRPGGSYEQYF.

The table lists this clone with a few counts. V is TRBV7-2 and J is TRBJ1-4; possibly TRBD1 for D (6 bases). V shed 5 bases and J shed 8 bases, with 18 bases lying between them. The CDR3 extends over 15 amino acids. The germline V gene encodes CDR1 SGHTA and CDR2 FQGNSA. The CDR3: CASSGTGRFYEKLFF. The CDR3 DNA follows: TGTGCCAGCAGCGGCACAGGGAGGTTTTACGAAAAACTGTTTTTT. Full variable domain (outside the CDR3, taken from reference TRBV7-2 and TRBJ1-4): GAGVSQSPSNKVTEKGKDVELRCDPISGHTALYWYRQSLGQGLEFLIYFQGNSAPDKSGLPSDRFSAERTGGSVSTLTIQRTQQEDSAVYLCASSGTGRFYEKLFFGSGTQLSVL.

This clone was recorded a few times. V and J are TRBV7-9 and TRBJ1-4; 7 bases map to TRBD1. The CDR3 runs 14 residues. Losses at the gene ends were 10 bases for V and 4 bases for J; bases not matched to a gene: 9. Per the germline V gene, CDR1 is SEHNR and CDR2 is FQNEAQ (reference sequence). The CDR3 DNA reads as TGTGCCACCCGTACAGGGGACTTTAATGAAAAACTGTTTTTT. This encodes CATRTGDFNEKLFF.

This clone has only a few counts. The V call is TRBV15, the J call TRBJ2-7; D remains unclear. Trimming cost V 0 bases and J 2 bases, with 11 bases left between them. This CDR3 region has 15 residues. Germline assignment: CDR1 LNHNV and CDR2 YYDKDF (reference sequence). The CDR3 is CATSRELKGTYEQYF. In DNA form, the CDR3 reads TGTGCCACCAGCAGAGAGCTGAAGGGAACCTACGAGCAGTACTTC.

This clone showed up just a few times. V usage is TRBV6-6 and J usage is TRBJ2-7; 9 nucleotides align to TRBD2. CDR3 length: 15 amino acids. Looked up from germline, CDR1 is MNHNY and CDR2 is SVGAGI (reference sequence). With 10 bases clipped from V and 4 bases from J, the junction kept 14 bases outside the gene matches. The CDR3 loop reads CAIRDSGSGSYEQYF. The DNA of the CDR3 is TGTGCCATCAGAGATAGCGGGAGCGGGTCTTACGAGCAGTACTTC.

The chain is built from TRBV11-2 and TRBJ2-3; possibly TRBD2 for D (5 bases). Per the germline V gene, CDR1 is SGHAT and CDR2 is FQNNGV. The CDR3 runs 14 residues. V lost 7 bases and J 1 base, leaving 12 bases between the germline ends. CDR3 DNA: TGTGCCAGCACCGGACTTCCCGGCACAGATACGCAGTATTTT. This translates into CASTGLPGTDTQYF.

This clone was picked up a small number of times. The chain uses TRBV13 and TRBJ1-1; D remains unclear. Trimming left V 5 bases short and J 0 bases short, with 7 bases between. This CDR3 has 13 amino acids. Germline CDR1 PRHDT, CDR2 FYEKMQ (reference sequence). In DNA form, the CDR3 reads TGTGCCAGCAGCGCACAACTGAACACTGAAGCTTTCTTT. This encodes CASSAQLNTEAFF.

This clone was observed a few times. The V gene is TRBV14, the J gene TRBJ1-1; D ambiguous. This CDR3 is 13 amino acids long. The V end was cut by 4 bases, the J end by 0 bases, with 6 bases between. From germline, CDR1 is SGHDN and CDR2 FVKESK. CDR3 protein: CASSPSMNTEAFF. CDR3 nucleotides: TGTGCCAGCAGCCCTTCTATGAACACTGAAGCTTTCTTT.

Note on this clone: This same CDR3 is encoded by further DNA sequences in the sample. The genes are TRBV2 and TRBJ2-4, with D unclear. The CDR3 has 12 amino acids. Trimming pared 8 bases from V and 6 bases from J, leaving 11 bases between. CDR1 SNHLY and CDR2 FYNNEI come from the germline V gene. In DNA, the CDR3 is TGTGCCAGCTACCGAGCAGGAAACATTCAGTACTTC. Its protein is CASYRAGNIQYF.

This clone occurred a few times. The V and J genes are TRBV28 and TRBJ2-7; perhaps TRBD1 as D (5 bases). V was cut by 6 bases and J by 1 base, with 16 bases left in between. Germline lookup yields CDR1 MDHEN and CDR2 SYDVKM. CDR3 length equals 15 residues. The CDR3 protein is CASSPTVTGSYEQYF. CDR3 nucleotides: TGTGCCAGCAGCCCGACAGTCACCGGGTCCTACGAGCAGTACTTC.

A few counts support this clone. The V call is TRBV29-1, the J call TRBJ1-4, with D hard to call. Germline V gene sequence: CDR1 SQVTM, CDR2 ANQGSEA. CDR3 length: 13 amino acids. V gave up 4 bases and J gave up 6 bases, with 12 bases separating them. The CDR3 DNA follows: TGCAGCGTTGCTTGGACCTCGGATGAAAAACTGTTTTTT. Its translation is CSVAWTSDEKLFF.